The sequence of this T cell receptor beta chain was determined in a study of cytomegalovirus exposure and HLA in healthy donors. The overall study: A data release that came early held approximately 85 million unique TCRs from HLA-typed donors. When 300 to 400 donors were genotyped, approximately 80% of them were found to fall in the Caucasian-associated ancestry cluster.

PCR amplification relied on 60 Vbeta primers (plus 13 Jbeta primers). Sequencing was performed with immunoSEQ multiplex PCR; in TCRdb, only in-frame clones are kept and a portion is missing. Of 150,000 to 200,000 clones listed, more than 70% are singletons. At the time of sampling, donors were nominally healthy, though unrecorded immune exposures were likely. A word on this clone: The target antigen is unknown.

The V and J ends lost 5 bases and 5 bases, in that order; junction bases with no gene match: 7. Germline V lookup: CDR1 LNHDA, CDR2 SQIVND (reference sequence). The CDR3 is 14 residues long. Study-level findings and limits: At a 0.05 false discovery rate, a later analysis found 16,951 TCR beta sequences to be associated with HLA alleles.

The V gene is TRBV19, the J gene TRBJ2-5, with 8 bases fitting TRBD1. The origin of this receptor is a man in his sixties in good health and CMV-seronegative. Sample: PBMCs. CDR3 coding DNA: TGTGCCAGTAGTGGGGGACAGGCCTGGGAGACCCAGTACTTC. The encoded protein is CASSGGQAWETQYF.